The T cell receptor beta chain described here comes from a study of blood T cell repertoires in COVID-19. Measured with immunoSEQ multiplex PCR; TCRdb has only the in-frame clones, and not every one. The sample carries around 300,000 clones, around 90% recorded once. The germline V gene encodes CDR1 SGHRS and CDR2 YFSETQ. Deletions cut 0 bases from V and 0 bases from J, with 7 bases between. The CDR3 covers 15 residues. Points on this clone: This CDR3 is also generated by other DNA sequences in the sample.

This TCR came from a man younger than 45 who had recovered from COVID-19. The rearrangement uses TRBV5-1 and TRBJ1-5, with a weak D call TRBD1 (5 bases). The sequenced sample consisted of PBMCs or T cells enriched from blood (not recorded which). The CDR3 DNA reads TGCGCCAGCAGCTTGGGGGACTCTAGCAATCAGCCCCAGCATTTT. This encodes CASSLGDSSNQPQHF.